Here is one T cell receptor (beta chain) with its context. Its antigen is unknown. Germline values: CDR1 SNHLY, CDR2 FYNNEI. This CDR3 contains 15 residues. V was cut by 5 bases and J by 0 bases, with 10 bases left in between. Repertoires were generated with immunoSEQ multiplex PCR, while TCRdb's copy carries only in-frame clones and drops some. Counted here are about a million clones, around 75% occurring once; the ten biggest clones make up roughly 1.5%. The data stem from a study of shared clonotypes between healthy human individuals. Study summary: Donor composition was a couple of women and a few men, aged 18 to 49. Per donor, CD8 memory used one plate, CD8 naive used two, CD4 memory used three and CD4 naive used three. Study-wide results and caveats: Incomplete sequencing of sorted subsets was indicated by rarefaction despite large depth.

The gene calls are TRBV2 and TRBJ2-2; D gene unclear. Sequenced material: memory CD4+ T cells sorted from blood. Subset given: CD45RA-negative fraction. The clonotype comes from a man between 18 and 29 years old in good health. CDR3 in amino acids: CASSTSRTNTGELFF. The CDR3 DNA sequence: TGTGCCAGCAGTACGAGCAGGACGAACACCGGGGAGCTGTTTTTT.